Below, 21 T cell receptor beta chains from the same sample are listed, as sequenced in a study of brain metastases from non-small cell lung cancer. Using immunoSEQ multiplex PCR, the repertoire was profiled, and TCRdb retains in-frame clones only, with some absent. The table has over 12,000 clones, about four fifths seen once. The sample comprised primary lung tumor tissue. These receptors came from a donor aged 40 or over with non-small cell lung cancer.

Comment on this clone: At one of its ends the junction is not consistent with the germline gene, which may arise from a read error. CDR3 DNA: TGTGCCAGCAGCCAAGAGACGGCGGGGAAGATCTTT. Its protein is CASSQETAGKIF. The chain uses TRBV3-1 (or the pseudogene TRBV3-2) and TRBJ1-1; D remains unclear. Per the germline V gene, CDR1 is LGHDT and CDR2 is YNNKEL (reference sequence). The CDR3 is made up of 12 amino acids.

The chain links TRBV7-2 to TRBJ2-1; 15 bases map to TRBD2. The germline V gene has CDR1 SGHTA and CDR2 FQGNSA. The ends lost 6 bases at V and 6 bases at J; junction bases unmatched: 6. The CDR3 is 16 residues long. The CDR3 is CASRDGTSGGFNEQFF. The DNA for the CDR3 is TGTGCCAGCAGGGACGGGACTAGCGGGGGGTTCAATGAGCAGTTCTTC.

The chain combines TRBV27 with TRBJ1-4; TRBD1 might be the D (5 bases). The V end lost 2 bases, the J end lost 10 bases, and 11 bases lay between the germline ends. The CDR3 is 13 residues long. Per the germline V gene, CDR1 is MNHEY and CDR2 is SMNVEV (reference sequence). The chain's CDR3 is CASSLQGVGKLFF. In DNA, the CDR3 is TGTGCCAGCAGTTTACAGGGAGTGGGAAAACTGTTTTTT.

This chain joins TRBV5-1 and TRBJ1-1; D is unclear. V lost 3 bases, J lost 0 bases, and 15 bases lay in between. The germline V gene encodes CDR1 SGHRS and CDR2 YFSETQ. This CDR3 has 16 amino acids. CDR3 loop: CASSWYPAGMNTEAFF. The CDR3 nucleotides read TGCGCCAGCAGCTGGTACCCTGCGGGGATGAACACTGAAGCTTTCTTT.

The V gene is TRBV2, the J gene TRBJ1-5; D gene uncertain. The ends were cut back, 0 bases at V and 0 bases at J, with 6 bases in the middle. CDR3 length equals 15 residues. Germline values: CDR1 SNHLY, CDR2 FYNNEI. The CDR3 sequence: CASSEAAHSNQPQHF. In DNA form, the CDR3 reads TGTGCCAGCAGTGAAGCAGCTCATAGCAATCAGCCCCAGCATTTT. The full variable domain, completed using reference TRBV2 and TRBJ1-5, is EPEVTQTPSHQVTQMGQEVILRCVPISNHLYFYWYRQILGQKVEFLVSFYNNEISEKSEIFDDQFSVERPDGSNFTLKIRSTKLEDSAMYFCASSEAAHSNQPQHFGDGTRLSIL.

The chain couples TRBV4-3 to TRBJ1-1; D not resolved. Per germline, CDR1 LGHNA and CDR2 YSLEER. Trimming stripped 3 bases from V and 1 base from J, with 9 bases between. CDR3 length: 14 amino acids. CDR3 sequence: CASSQRLGNTEAFF. The CDR3 DNA sequence: TGCGCCAGCAGCCAGAGACTGGGGAACACTGAAGCTTTCTTT.

J is TRBJ2-5 and V is TRBV5-5; 8 positions agree with TRBD2. The V segment lost 4 bases and the J segment 5 bases; nucleotides outside the gene matches: 13. Germline-derived CDR1 and CDR2 are SGHKS and YYEKEE (reference sequence). The CDR3 is 16 amino acids. The CDR3 region has the DNA TGTGCCAGCAGCCCGAGGGGGACTAGAGGGGGTGAGACCCAGTACTTC. Translated, it gives CASSPRGTRGGETQYF.

This clone was observed once. The genes are TRBV5-1 and TRBJ1-2; the D gene is possibly TRBD1 (5 bases). Germline V gives CDR1 SGHRS, CDR2 YFSETQ. V was shortened by 1 base and J by 8 bases, with 15 bases between the two germline ends. This CDR3 is 14 amino acids long. The CDR3 nucleotides are TGCGCCAGCAGCTTGTTAGACTGGGGGAAAGGCTACACCTTC. The encoded protein is CASSLLDWGKGYTF.

V usage is TRBV5-1 and J usage is TRBJ1-5, with 9 bases identical to TRBD1. The trim removed 4 bases at V and 1 base at J, leaving 3 bases unmatched. The CDR3 extends over 15 amino acids. Per the germline V gene, CDR1 is SGHRS and CDR2 is YFSETQ. CDR3 DNA: TGCGCCAGCAGCCGGACAGGGGACAGCAATCAGCCCCAGCATTTT. This encodes CASSRTGDSNQPQHF.

As regards this clone: A junction boundary mismatches the germline segment, possibly from a read error. Other DNA sequences in the sample encode the same CDR3. The chain has TRBV9 and TRBJ2-1; D ambiguous. The germline V gene encodes CDR1 SGDLS and CDR2 YYNGEE. CDR3 length: 13 residues. The CDR3 DNA follows: TGTGCCAGCAGCCCTACTGTGTCCAATGAGCAATTCTTC. It is translated as CASSPTVSNEQFF.

This chain connects TRBV5-1 to TRBJ2-2, with 9 bases identical to TRBD1. In germline, CDR1 is SGHRS, CDR2 YFSETQ. Trimming took 4 bases from V and 6 from J; bases not matched to a gene: 7. The CDR3 covers 15 residues. The chain's CDR3 is CASSLDRGSSGELFF. Written as DNA, the CDR3 is TGCGCCAGCAGCCTGGACAGGGGTAGCTCCGGGGAGCTGTTTTTT.

The genes are TRBV10-2 and TRBJ2-1, with a weak D call TRBD2 (5 bases). Germline CDR1 is WSHSY and CDR2 is SAAADI. The V end lost 2 bases, the J end lost 0 bases, and 23 bases lay between the germline ends. CDR3 length: 20 amino acids. The CDR3 is CASSETPPALLTSSYNEQFF. CDR3 nucleotide sequence: TGCGCCAGCAGTGAGACCCCCCCAGCCCTCTTAACTAGCTCCTACAATGAGCAGTTCTTC.

CDR3 sequence: CASSFGTYTGELFF. Here the CDR3 DNA reads TGTGCCAGCAGCTTCGGGACCTACACCGGGGAGCTGTTTTTT. The gene calls are TRBV7-2 and TRBJ2-2; D may correspond to TRBD1 or TRBD2 (5 bases each). Germline V gene lookup returns CDR1 SGHTA and CDR2 FQGNSA. The CDR3 is made up of 14 amino acids. The germline V and J ends were trimmed by 3 bases and 3 bases, with 8 bases remaining between them. Supplemented by reference TRBV7-2 and TRBJ2-2, the full variable domain reads GAGVSQSPSNKVTEKGKDVELRCDPISGHTALYWYRQSLGQGLEFLIYFQGNSAPDKSGLPSDRFSAERTGGSVSTLTIQRTQQEDSAVYLCASSFGTYTGELFFGEGSRLTVL.

The V call is TRBV6-5, the J call TRBJ1-2; D unresolved. CDR1 is MNHEY and CDR2 is SVGAGI in the germline V gene. This CDR3 contains 14 residues. Trimming stripped 5 bases from V and 8 bases from J, with 18 bases between. Here the CDR3 DNA reads TGTGCCAGCAGTACGGACCCTCGGGGATCCGGCTACACCTTC. Protein product: CASSTDPRGSGYTF.

The chain carries TRBV7-9 and TRBJ1-1; D possibly corresponds to TRBD1 (5 bases). The germline CDR1 and CDR2 sequences are SEHNR and FQNEAQ (reference sequence). Trimming removed 9 bases at V and 4 bases at J, with 18 bases between. This CDR3 spans 14 amino acids. CDR3 coding DNA: TGTGCCAGTACCCTCACCCGGGGGTTCACTGAAGCTTTCTTT. Amino acid sequence: CASTLTRGFTEAFF. The full variable domain, completed using reference TRBV7-9 and TRBJ1-1, is DTGVSQNPRHKITKRGQNVTFRCDPISEHNRLYWYRQTLGQGPEFLTYFQNEAQLEKSRLLSDRFSAERPKGSFSTLEIQRTEQGDSAMYLCASTLTRGFTEAFFGQGTRLTVV.

This chain joins TRBV7-2 and TRBJ1-6, with D unclear. This CDR3 region has 15 residues. Per the germline V gene, CDR1 is SGHTA and CDR2 is FQGNSA. V was clipped by 5 bases and J by 2 bases, with 10 bases between them. The chain's CDR3 is CASSVVDTYNSPLHF. CDR3 in DNA: TGTGCCAGCAGCGTGGTTGATACCTATAATTCACCCCTCCACTTT.

This clone was observed a single time. The genes are TRBV5-6 and TRBJ2-1; D might be TRBD1 or TRBD2, each matching 5 bases. CDR1 and CDR2 from the germline V gene are SGHDT and YYEEEE. CDR3 length equals 15 residues. Trimming cost V 2 bases and J 6 bases, with 15 bases left between them. The CDR3 loop reads CASSFEGEPLNEQFF. In nucleotides, the CDR3 is TGTGCCAGCAGCTTCGAAGGGGAGCCTCTCAATGAGCAGTTCTTC.

This chain joins TRBV3-1 (or the pseudogene TRBV3-2) and TRBJ1-2; 9 nucleotides align to TRBD1. V was clipped by 0 bases and J by 8 bases; unmatched bases: 16. Germline V CDR1 and CDR2: LGHDT, YNNKEL (reference sequence). The CDR3 runs 18 residues. CDR3 sequence: CASSQERRSGTGPPGYTF. The CDR3 DNA is TGTGCCAGCAGCCAAGAACGGCGGTCCGGGACAGGGCCTCCGGGCTACACCTTC.

The rearrangement uses TRBV6-6 and TRBJ1-2, with D possibly TRBD1 on 6 matching bases. There are 13 residues in the CDR3. Trimming shortened V by 5 bases and J by 2 bases, and 9 bases separated the two germline ends. Germline values: CDR1 MNHNY, CDR2 SVGAGI (reference sequence). CDR3 sequence: CASSLQGNYGYTF. As DNA, the CDR3 is TGTGCCAGCAGTCTTCAGGGGAACTATGGCTACACCTTC.

The CDR3 protein is CASSLRGESQPQHF. The CDR3 region has the DNA TGTGCCAGCAGCTTGAGGGGGGAAAGTCAGCCCCAGCATTTT. The V call is TRBV5-5, the J call TRBJ1-5; TRBD1 is a possible D gene (6 bases). The CDR3 is made up of 14 amino acids. Per the germline V gene, CDR1 is SGHKS and CDR2 is YYEKEE (reference sequence). The V gene lost 1 base and the J gene lost 6 bases, with 11 bases spanning the gap.

Here the CDR3 DNA reads TGTGCCAGTAACAACGCACTCTACTATGGCTACACCTTC. Its translation: CASNNALYYGYTF. The chain links TRBV19 to TRBJ1-2; D call uncertain. The V gene's germline CDR1 is LNHDA and CDR2 SQIVND (reference sequence). The CDR3 consists of 13 residues. V dropped 7 bases and J dropped 3 bases, with 12 bases sitting between them.